This entry lists 13 T cell receptor beta chains sequenced from one sample in a study of T cell responses to AZD1222 COVID-19 vaccine. Some clones are missing from TCRdb's copy, which holds only in-frame ones; the method was immunoSEQ multiplex PCR. The repertoire consists of about 180,000 clones, with around 89% occurring once and the leading ten covering roughly 27%. The input for sequencing was peripheral blood, taken 28 days after the second AZD1222 dose. The receptors here all came from an adult who received the AZD1222 COVID-19 vaccine.

The J gene is TRBJ2-1, the V gene TRBV25-1, with no clear D. Germline lookup yields CDR1 MGHDK and CDR2 SYGVNS. V lost 4 bases, J lost 7 bases, and 8 bases lay in between. This CDR3 contains 12 residues. CDR3 region: CASSAPINEQFF. The CDR3 bases are TGTGCCAGCAGTGCCCCTATAAATGAGCAGTTCTTC.

Here the CDR3 reads CSAEGTGEKLFF. The CDR3 coding sequence is TGCAGCGCAGAAGGGACAGGGGAAAAACTGTTTTTT. The chain has TRBV29-1 and TRBJ1-4; TRBD1 aligns across 9 bases. Germline-derived CDR1 and CDR2 are SQVTM and ANQGSEA. With V trimmed by 7 bases and J by 8 bases, 5 bases remained unmatched. The CDR3 is made up of 12 amino acids.

This clone occurred once. J is TRBJ1-2 and V is TRBV28, with TRBD1 matching 10 bases. Trimming cost V 4 bases and J 4 bases; bases outside gene matches: 9. CDR1 is MDHEN and CDR2 is SYDVKM in the germline V gene. The CDR3 sequence is 16 residues long. DNA of the CDR3: TGTGCCAGCAGTTCTCCCCCCGGGACAGGGGCCTATGGCTACACCTTC. This gives the protein CASSSPPGTGAYGYTF.

Turning to this clone: The junction departs from the called germline gene at one end, perhaps through a read error. This chain links TRBV7-7 with TRBJ2-3; 12 bases line up with TRBD2. From germline, CDR1 is SSHAT and CDR2 FNYEAQ (reference sequence). The CDR3 runs 15 residues. The CDR3 here is CASSLLAGGGDTQYF. DNA for the CDR3: TGTGCTAGCAGCTTACTAGCGGGGGGCGGAGATACGCAGTATTTT.

In this sample, this clone turned up once. This CDR3 is CASSPPGRLAYNEQFF. The CDR3 nucleotides are TGTGCCAGCTCACCACCAGGCCGTCTTGCCTACAATGAGCAGTTCTTC. V is TRBV18 and J is TRBJ2-1; D is uncertain. V lost 0 bases, J lost 2 bases, and 11 bases lay in between. This CDR3 is built from 16 residues. Germline assignment: CDR1 KGHSH and CDR2 LQKENI. The entire variable domain, with the rest obtained from reference TRBV18 and TRBJ2-1, is as follows: NAGVMQNPRHLVRRRGQEARLRCSPMKGHSHVYWYRQLPEEGLKFMVYLQKENIIDESGMPKERFSAEFPKEGPSILRIQQVVRGDSAAYFCASSPPGRLAYNEQFFGPGTRLTVL.

V usage is TRBV6-4 and J usage is TRBJ2-2; D is perhaps TRBD2 (5 bases). The germline V and J ends were trimmed by 4 bases and 6 bases, with 9 bases remaining between them. CDR1 MRHNA and CDR2 SNTAGT come from the germline V gene. The CDR3 is 13 amino acids. CDR3 loop: CASSATRAGELFF. CDR3 sequence (DNA): TGTGCCAGCAGTGCCACTAGAGCCGGGGAGCTGTTTTTT.

The rearrangement links TRBV28 to TRBJ2-7; 7 bases map to TRBD2. J lost 2 bases, V lost 5 bases, and 9 bases had no gene match. CDR1 and CDR2 (germline): MDHEN, SYDVKM. CDR3 length equals 15 residues. The CDR3 coding sequence is TGTGCCAGCAGTCGCGGGGGTGAGGGCACCTACGAGCAGTACTTC. This gives the protein CASSRGGEGTYEQYF. Combining the CDR3 with reference TRBV28 and TRBJ2-7 gives the whole variable domain DVKVTQSSRYLVKRTGEKVFLECVQDMDHENMFWYRQDPGLGLRLIYFSYDVKMKEKGDIPEGYSVSREKKERFSLILESASTNQTSMYLCASSRGGEGTYEQYFGPGTRLTVT.

About this clone itself: The sample holds other DNA sequences that translate to the same CDR3. The gene calls are TRBV7-9 and TRBJ2-3; a weak D match, TRBD1 (6 bases). The germline V gene encodes CDR1 SEHNR and CDR2 FQNEAQ (reference sequence). The germline V and J ends were trimmed by 5 bases and 2 bases, with 11 bases remaining between them. The CDR3 is 14 residues long. The CDR3 loop is CASSLGQYTDTQYF. Here the CDR3 DNA reads TGTGCCAGCAGCCTAGGACAGTACACAGATACGCAGTATTTT.

The chain carries TRBV6-1 and TRBJ2-7; 8 bases agree with TRBD1. Losses at the gene ends were 4 bases for V and 0 bases for J; bases not matched to a gene: 14. The germline V gene encodes CDR1 MNHNS and CDR2 SASEGT. The CDR3 is 18 residues long. The CDR3 here is CASSGRTGIRPSSYEQYF. The CDR3 region has the DNA TGTGCCAGCAGTGGCCGGACAGGGATCAGGCCGAGCTCCTACGAGCAGTACTTC.

V gene TRBV6-2 or TRBV6-3 combines with J gene TRBJ2-2, with unresolved D. The V and J ends lost 6 bases and 5 bases respectively, with 13 bases between them. The CDR3 is made up of 14 amino acids. CDR1 and CDR2 from the germline V gene are MNHEY and SVGEGT. The CDR3 protein is CASSPAVRTGELFF. CDR3 bases: TGTGCCAGCAGCCCGGCGGTGAGAACCGGGGAGCTGTTTTTT.

This rearrangement joins TRBV7-9 to TRBJ2-7, with a possible D match to TRBD2 (6 bases). V lost 4 bases to trimming and J lost 1 base, with 11 bases between them. Germline CDR1 and CDR2: SEHNR and FQNEAQ (reference sequence). There are 14 residues in the CDR3. The CDR3 protein is CASSSRDWSYEQYF. The CDR3 bases are TGTGCCAGCAGCTCGCGGGACTGGTCCTACGAGCAGTACTTC.

The V gene is TRBV19, the J gene TRBJ1-5, with no clear D. The CDR3 is 14 amino acids. In germline, CDR1 is LNHDA, CDR2 SQIVND (reference sequence). V lost 6 bases, J lost 5 bases, and 14 bases lay in between. The CDR3, as DNA: TGTGCCAGTAGCCCCGGCAGCTATGATCAGCCCCAGCATTTT. This gives the protein CASSPGSYDQPQHF.

Concerning this clone itself: A much larger clone lies a single base off, so this may be a read error. V is TRBV6-2 or TRBV6-3 and J is TRBJ2-7; D is uncertain. The CDR3 sequence is 11 residues long. Germline-derived CDR1 and CDR2 are MNHEY and SVGEGT. Here the CDR3 DNA reads TGTGCCAGCAGTAACTCCTACGAGCAGTACTTC. This gives the protein CASSNSYEQYF.